A selection of T cell receptor beta chains follows, all from one sample in a study of blood T cells in healthy people across ages. TCRdb redid the calling of the 5' RACE reads with MiXCR, one entry per CDR3 protein. The sample lists hundreds of thousands of distinct CDR3 sequences, 32% occurring once. The sample consisted of blood. The receptors originated from a woman at least 80 years old in good health. CDR3s include the opening cysteine and the closing phenylalanine or tryptophan. The D gene is left open where the match is weak. Not every row has a clone size; where given, it reads once, few, many or a size class.

clone size	V gene	D gene	J gene	CDR3 DNA	CDR3 protein
NA	TRBV21-1	NA	TRBJ2-7	TGTGCCAGCAGCAAAGGGGTGGACGCGGATAAGGGGGAGCAGTACTTC	CASSKGVDADKGEQYF
many	TRBV7-2	NA	TRBJ2-5	TGTGCCAGCAGCCCTTGGAGGGAAGGAGACCAGTACTTC	CASSPWREGDQYF
many	TRBV7-3	TRBD1	TRBJ1-5	TGTGCCAGCAGCTTATTCCCAGGGGGAAGCAATCAGCCCCAGCATTTT	CASSLFPGGSNQPQHF
NA	TRBV5-1	TRBD1	TRBJ1-4	TGCGCCAGCAGCTCGGGACAGGGGGCTGAAAAACGGTTTTTT	CASSSGQGAEKRFF
many	TRBV15	NA	TRBJ1-6	TGTGCCACCAGCAGACCCGCAGGGTTTAATTCACCCCTCCACTTT	CATSRPAGFNSPLHF
many	TRBV6-5	TRBD1	TRBJ1-4	TGTGCCAGCAGCCCTGGGACAAGGGGGCTTCGAGAAAAACTGTTTTTT	CASSPGTRGLREKLFF
few	TRBV1	NA	TRBJ1-2	TGCACCAGCAGCCAAGACCTCCCGACCGTGACTTATGGCTACACCTTC	CTSSQDLPTVTYGYTF
many	TRBV5-5	NA	TRBJ2-5	TGTGCCAGCAGCAGCGAGGGGTTTCAAGAGACCCAGTACTTC	CASSSEGFQETQYF
many	TRBV5-1	TRBD1	TRBJ2-5	TGCGCCAGCAGCTTCGGACAGGGAAGGGGCCAAGAGACCCAGTACTTC	CASSFGQGRGQETQYF
many	TRBV27	NA	TRBJ2-3	TGTGCCAGCAGGGACCGGGACCTAGGGACAGATACGCAGTATTTT	CASRDRDLGTDTQYF
once	TRBV7-3	NA	TRBJ2-7	TGTGCCAGCAACTTAAAGGCCTACAATGAGCAGTACTTC	CASNLKAYNEQYF
few	TRBV7-2	NA	TRBJ1-3	TGTGCCAGCAGCTTAGCGGGGGGGGCCGGAAACACCATATATTTT	CASSLAGGAGNTIYF
many	TRBV10-3	NA	TRBJ1-1	TGTGCCATCAGTCGCCCCTTAGGGGATGGCACTGAAGCTTTCTTT	CAISRPLGDGTEAFF
many	TRBV28	NA	TRBJ2-3	TGTGCCAGCACCCCCCCTGTTGGACGGACAGATACGCAGTATTTT	CASTPPVGRTDTQYF
NA	TRBV5-1	TRBD1	TRBJ2-1	TGCGCCAGCAGCTTGACCTCCGGGACAGGCCTCTCCTACAATGAGCAGTTCTTC	CASSLTSGTGLSYNEQFF
many	TRBV7-6	NA	TRBJ1-5	TGTGCCAGCAGCTTAGATCGGCAGGGGCGATCACTTAGATCGGGTCAGCCCCAGCATTTT	CASSLDRQGRSLRSGQPQHF
many	TRBV20-1	NA	TRBJ1-5	TGCAGTGCTCTGCAGTTCGGTCAGCCCCAGCATTTT	CSALQFGQPQHF
many	TRBV28	TRBD2	TRBJ2-1	TGTGCCAGCAGTTTGGGAGGAGCGGGGGGGCCGGATGAGCAGTTCTTC	CASSLGGAGGPDEQFF
many	TRBV5-4	NA	TRBJ2-5	TGTGCCAGCAGCTTCTCCCGAGAGACCCAGTACTTC	CASSFSRETQYF
NA	TRBV4-1	TRBD2	TRBJ2-7	TGCGCCAGCAGCCAAATAGCGGGGAGCTCCTACAATGAGCAGTACTTC	CASSQIAGSSYNEQYF
NA	TRBV19	NA	TRBJ1-2	TGTGCCAGTAGTTTCAGGGGCGCAGGAGGCTACACCTTC	CASSFRGAGGYTF
NA	TRBV29-1	NA	TRBJ2-3	TGCAGCGGGAGTGACACAGATACGCAGTATTTT	CSGSDTDTQYF
many	TRBV5-1	NA	TRBJ2-1	TGCGCCAGCAGCTTGGTGGGACAACAAGGATACAATGAGCAGTTCTTC	CASSLVGQQGYNEQFF
NA	TRBV7-9	NA	TRBJ1-1	TGTGCCAGCAGCGCATCCCTAGGGAACACTGAAGCTTTCTTT	CASSASLGNTEAFF
many	TRBV12-3/TRBV12-4	NA	TRBJ1-2	TGTGCCAGCAGTTTGGGCAGTAAGCCTACGGGTGGCTACACCTTC	CASSLGSKPTGGYTF
NA	TRBV29-1	NA	TRBJ1-2	TGCAGCGCCCGACCGGGGCCTGGTGGCTACACCTTC	CSARPGPGGYTF
NA	TRBV7-2	NA	TRBJ2-1	TGTGCCAGCAGCTTAGCCCCGTACAATGAGCAGTTCTTC	CASSLAPYNEQFF
NA	TRBV5-1	NA	TRBJ2-5	TGCGCCAGCAGCTTGACCGGGACCAACCTAGAGACCCAGTACTTC	CASSLTGTNLETQYF
few	TRBV5-1	TRBD1	TRBJ2-2	TGCGCCAGCAGCTTTTGGGACAGACCCGACACCGGGGAGCTGTTTTTT	CASSFWDRPDTGELFF
many	TRBV7-8	TRBD1	TRBJ2-7	TGTGCCAGCAGCTCATCAGGGGGAAGACAGTACTTC	CASSSSGGRQYF
many	TRBV5-1	NA	TRBJ2-3	TGCGCCAGCAGCTCGACCATTAGCGGTACAGGCACAGATACGCAGTATTTT	CASSSTISGTGTDTQYF
few	TRBV3-1	NA	TRBJ2-1	TGTGCCAGCAGCCAAGACCTAAATGAAGAGCAGTTCTTC	CASSQDLNEEQFF
NA	TRBV7-2	NA	TRBJ1-2	TGTGCCAGCAGCTTAGATTCAGGGGTCCCCTCGGGCGGCTACACCTTC	CASSLDSGVPSGGYTF
many	TRBV5-1	TRBD1	TRBJ1-6	TGCGCCAGCAGCTTGAGCCAGGGGGCTGATTCACCCCTCCACTTT	CASSLSQGADSPLHF
few	TRBV25-1	NA	TRBJ1-5	TGTGCCAGCAGTGAACCAGGGGAGAATCAGCCCCAGCATTTT	CASSEPGENQPQHF
NA	TRBV12-3/TRBV12-4	NA	TRBJ2-5	TGTGCCAGCAGTTCCCCAGATAGGGGGTCCCGAACGGAGCAGTACTTC	CASSSPDRGSRTEQYF
once	TRBV6-5	TRBD1	TRBJ2-1	TGTGCCAGCAGTTACTCCCTCGGGACAGAGTACAATGAGCAGTTCTTC	CASSYSLGTEYNEQFF
many	TRBV5-4	TRBD2	TRBJ2-3	TGTGCCAGCAGCCGAGAATTAGCGGGGGGCGATACGCAGTATTTT	CASSRELAGGDTQYF
many	TRBV14	NA	TRBJ2-3	TGTGCCAGCAGCCAAGTGACCTTAAGGGCGGATACGCAGTATTTT	CASSQVTLRADTQYF
NA	TRBV5-1	TRBD1	TRBJ2-7	TGCGCCAGCAGCTTGGCACAGGGGGCAGGGGAGCAGTACTTC	CASSLAQGAGEQYF
many	TRBV9	NA	TRBJ1-4	TGTGCCAGCACCAATCCGGGGGAAAAACTGTTTTTT	CASTNPGEKLFF
many	TRBV7-9	NA	TRBJ1-4	TGTGCCAGCAGCTTATCCGGAACTAATGAAAAACTGTTTTTT	CASSLSGTNEKLFF
many	TRBV5-6	NA	TRBJ2-1	TGTGCCAGCAGTACCTTTGATGAGCAGTTCTTC	CASSTFDEQFF
many	TRBV20-1	TRBD1	TRBJ2-7	TGCAGTGCTCAACAGGGGGCCTACGAGCAGTACTTC	CSAQQGAYEQYF